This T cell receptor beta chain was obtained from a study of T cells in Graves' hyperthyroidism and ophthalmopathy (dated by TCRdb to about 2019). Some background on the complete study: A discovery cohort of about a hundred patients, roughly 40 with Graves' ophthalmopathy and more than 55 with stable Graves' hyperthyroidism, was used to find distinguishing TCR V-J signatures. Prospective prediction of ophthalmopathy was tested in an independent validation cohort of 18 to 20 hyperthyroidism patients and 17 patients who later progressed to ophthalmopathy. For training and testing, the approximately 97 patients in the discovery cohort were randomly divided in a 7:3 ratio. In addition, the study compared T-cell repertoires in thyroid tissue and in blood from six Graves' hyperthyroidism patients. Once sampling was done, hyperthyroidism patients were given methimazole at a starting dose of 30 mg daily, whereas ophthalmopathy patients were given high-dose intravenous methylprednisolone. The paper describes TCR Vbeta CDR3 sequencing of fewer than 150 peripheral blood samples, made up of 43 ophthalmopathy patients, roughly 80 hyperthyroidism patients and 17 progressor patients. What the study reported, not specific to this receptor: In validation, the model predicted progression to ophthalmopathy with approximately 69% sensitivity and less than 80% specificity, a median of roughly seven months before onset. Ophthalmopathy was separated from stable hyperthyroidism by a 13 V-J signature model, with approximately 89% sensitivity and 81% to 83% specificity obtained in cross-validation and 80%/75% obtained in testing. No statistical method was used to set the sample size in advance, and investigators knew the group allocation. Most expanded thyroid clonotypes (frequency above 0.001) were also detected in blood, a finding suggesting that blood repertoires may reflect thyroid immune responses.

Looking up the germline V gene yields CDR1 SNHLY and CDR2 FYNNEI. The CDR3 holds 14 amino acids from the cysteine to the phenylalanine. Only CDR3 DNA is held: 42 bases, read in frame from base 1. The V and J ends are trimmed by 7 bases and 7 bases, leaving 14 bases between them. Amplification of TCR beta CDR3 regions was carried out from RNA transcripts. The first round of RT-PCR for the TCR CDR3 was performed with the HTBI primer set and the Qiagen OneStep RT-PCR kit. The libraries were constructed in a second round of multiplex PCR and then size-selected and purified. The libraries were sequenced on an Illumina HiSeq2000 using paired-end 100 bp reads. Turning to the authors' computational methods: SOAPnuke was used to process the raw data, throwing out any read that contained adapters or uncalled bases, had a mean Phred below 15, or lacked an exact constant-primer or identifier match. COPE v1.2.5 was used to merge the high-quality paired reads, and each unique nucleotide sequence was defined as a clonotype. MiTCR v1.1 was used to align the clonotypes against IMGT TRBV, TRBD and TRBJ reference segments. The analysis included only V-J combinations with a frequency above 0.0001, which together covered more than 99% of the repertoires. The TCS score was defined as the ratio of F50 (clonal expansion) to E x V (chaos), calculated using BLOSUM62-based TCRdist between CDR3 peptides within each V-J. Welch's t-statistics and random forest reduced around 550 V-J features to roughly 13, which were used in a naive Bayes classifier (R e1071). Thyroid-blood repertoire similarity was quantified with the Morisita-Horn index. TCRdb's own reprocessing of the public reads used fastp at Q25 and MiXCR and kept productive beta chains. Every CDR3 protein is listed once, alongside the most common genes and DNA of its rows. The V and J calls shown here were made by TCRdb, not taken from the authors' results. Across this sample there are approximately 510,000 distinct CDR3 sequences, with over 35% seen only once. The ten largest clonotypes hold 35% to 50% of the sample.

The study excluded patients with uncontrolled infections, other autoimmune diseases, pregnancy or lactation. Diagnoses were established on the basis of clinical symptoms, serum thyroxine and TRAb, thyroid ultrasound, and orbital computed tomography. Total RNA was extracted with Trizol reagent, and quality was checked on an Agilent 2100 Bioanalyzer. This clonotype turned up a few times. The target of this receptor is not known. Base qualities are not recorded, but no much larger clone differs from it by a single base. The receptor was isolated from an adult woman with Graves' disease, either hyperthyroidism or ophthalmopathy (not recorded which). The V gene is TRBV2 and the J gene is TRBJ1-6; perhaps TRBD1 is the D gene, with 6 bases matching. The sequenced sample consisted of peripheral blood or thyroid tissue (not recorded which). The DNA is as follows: TGTGCCAGCATGCTCCAGGGGCCGAATTCACCCCTCCACTTT. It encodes CASMLQGPNSPLHF. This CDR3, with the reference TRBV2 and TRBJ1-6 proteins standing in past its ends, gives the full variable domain EPEVTQTPSHQVTQMGQEVILRCVPISNHLYFYWYRQILGQKVEFLVSFYNNEISEKSEIFDDQFSVERPDGSNFTLKIRSTKLEDSAMYFCASMLQGPNSPLHFGNGTRLTVT.